These 9 T cell receptor beta chains share one sample of origin, sequenced in a study of blood T cell repertoires in COVID-19. Profiling relied on immunoSEQ multiplex PCR, and the TCRdb table lists in-frame clones only, not all of them. The repertoire holds roughly 130,000 clones, with around 83% as singletons. Sample: PBMCs or T cells enriched from blood (not recorded which). These receptors all stem from a woman younger than 45 who had recovered from COVID-19.

This chain connects TRBV5-6 to TRBJ1-2; TRBD1 aligns across 7 bases. Unmatched junction bases numbered 17, after V lost 7 bases and J lost 8 bases. From germline, CDR1 is SGHDT and CDR2 YYEEEE. The CDR3 has 15 residues. CDR3 DNA: TGTGCCAGCGCCCTAAGGGGAGGAGGGGGCCGGGGCTACACCTTC. This gives the protein CASALRGGGGRGYTF.

The chain is built from TRBV4-2 and TRBJ1-5; 7 nucleotides match TRBD1. Germline V gives CDR1 LGHNA, CDR2 YNFKEQ. Germline trimming cut 0 bases from V and 3 bases from J; bases unmatched to any gene: 11. This CDR3 contains 18 residues. The CDR3 sequence: CASSQDPSPQGDNQPQHF. CDR3 nucleotide sequence: TGTGCCAGCAGCCAAGATCCCTCCCCCCAGGGGGACAATCAGCCCCAGCATTTT.

The chain links TRBV30 to TRBJ1-2; the D is unclear. Germline values: CDR1 GTSNPN, CDR2 SVGIG (reference sequence). V lost 7 bases, J lost 4 bases, and 7 bases lay in between. The CDR3 runs to 10 residues. As DNA, the CDR3 is TGTGCCTTCGGGTCCTATGGCTACACCTTC. Its protein product is CAFGSYGYTF.

The chain is built from TRBV7-9 and TRBJ2-7; D is undetermined. The germline gives CDR1 SEHNR, CDR2 FQNEAQ (reference sequence). The V end lost 0 bases, the J end lost 3 bases, and 3 bases lay between the germline ends. This CDR3 spans 12 amino acids. The CDR3 sequence is CASSLALYEQYF. The DNA of the CDR3 is TGTGCCAGCAGCTTAGCTCTCTACGAGCAGTACTTC.

The J gene is TRBJ2-1, the V gene TRBV7-9, with unresolved D. The CDR3 spans 13 residues. Trimming shortened V by 5 bases and J by 6 bases, and 11 bases separated the two germline ends. CDR1 and CDR2 (germline): SEHNR, FQNEAQ (reference sequence). The chain's CDR3 is CASSHRYGNEQFF. The DNA for the CDR3 is TGTGCCAGCAGCCATCGCTACGGCAATGAGCAGTTCTTC. The full variable domain, completed using reference TRBV7-9 and TRBJ2-1, is DTGVSQNPRHKITKRGQNVTFRCDPISEHNRLYWYRQTLGQGPEFLTYFQNEAQLEKSRLLSDRFSAERPKGSFSTLEIQRTEQGDSAMYLCASSHRYGNEQFFGPGTRLTVL.

This sequence joins TRBV3-1 (or the pseudogene TRBV3-2) and TRBJ2-3, with unresolved D. The V gene lost 0 bases and the J gene lost 0 bases, with 4 bases spanning the gap. This CDR3 comprises 14 residues. Germline V lookup: CDR1 LGHDT, CDR2 YNNKEL (reference sequence). The CDR3 spells CASSQDTSTDTQYF. DNA for the CDR3: TGTGCCAGCAGCCAAGACACTAGCACAGATACGCAGTATTTT.

The V gene is TRBV28, the J gene TRBJ1-3; 7 positions agree with TRBD1. J gave up 7 bases and V 0 bases, and 6 bases lay outside the gene matches. The CDR3 runs to 15 residues. Germline lookup yields CDR1 MDHEN and CDR2 SYDVKM. The CDR3 sequence is CASSLWTGRLNTIYF. In nucleotides, the CDR3 is TGTGCCAGCAGTTTATGGACAGGGAGGCTTAACACCATATATTTT. Complete variable domain (other parts from reference TRBV28 and TRBJ1-3): DVKVTQSSRYLVKRTGEKVFLECVQDMDHENMFWYRQDPGLGLRLIYFSYDVKMKEKGDIPEGYSVSREKKERFSLILESASTNQTSMYLCASSLWTGRLNTIYFGEGSWLTVV.

The chain recombines TRBV7-2 with TRBJ2-2, with TRBD2 matching over 10 bases. Germline trimming cut 1 base from V and 4 bases from J; bases unmatched to any gene: 0. Germline V lookup: CDR1 SGHTA, CDR2 FQGNSA. This CDR3 has 15 residues. The CDR3 spells CASSLVAGGTGELFF. CDR3 sequence (DNA): TGTGCCAGCAGCTTAGTAGCGGGAGGCACCGGGGAGCTGTTTTTT.

The rearrangement links TRBV5-8 to TRBJ1-3; D is unresolved. The CDR3 totals 15 residues. V lost 2 bases, J lost 3 bases, and 12 bases lay in between. Germline V gene sequence: CDR1 SGHTS, CDR2 YDEGEE. CDR3 region: CASSFRLRDGNTIYF. The DNA of the CDR3 is TGTGCCAGCAGCTTCCGCCTGAGAGATGGAAACACCATATATTTT.